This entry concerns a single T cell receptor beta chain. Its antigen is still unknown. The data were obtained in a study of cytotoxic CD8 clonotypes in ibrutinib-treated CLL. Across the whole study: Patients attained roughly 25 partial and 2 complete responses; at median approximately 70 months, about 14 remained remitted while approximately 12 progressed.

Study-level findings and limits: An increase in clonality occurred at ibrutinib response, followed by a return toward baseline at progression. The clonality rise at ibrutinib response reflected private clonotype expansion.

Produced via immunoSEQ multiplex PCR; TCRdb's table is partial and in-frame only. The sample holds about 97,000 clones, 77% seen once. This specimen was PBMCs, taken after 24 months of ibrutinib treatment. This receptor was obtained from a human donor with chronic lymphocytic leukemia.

Here the CDR3 reads CASSNRPGTLQETQYF. Here the CDR3 DNA reads TGTGCCAGCAGCAACCGTCCCGGGACTCTCCAAGAGACCCAGTACTTC. The gene calls are TRBV9 and TRBJ2-5; TRBD2 might be the D (6 bases). Germline V CDR1 and CDR2: SGDLS, YYNGEE. This CDR3 has 16 amino acids. The V and J ends lost 4 bases and 1 base respectively, with 17 bases between them. Together with reference TRBV9 and TRBJ2-5, the CDR3 gives the full variable domain: DSGVTQTPKHLITATGQRVTLRCSPRSGDLSVYWYQQSLDQGLQFLIQYYNGEERAKGNILERFSAQQFPDLHSELNLSSLELGDSALYFCASSNRPGTLQETQYFGPGTRLLVL.